Given below is one T cell receptor (beta chain) in context. Its antigen is still unknown. It has no much larger one-base neighbor in the sample; base qualities were not kept. This sample was taken from a study of post-analysis software for immune sequencing data (dated by TCRdb to between 2014 and 2016). Study-level background: Disease courses on record covered relapsing-remitting, secondary progressive and progressive-relapsing multiple sclerosis, though some patients had no subtype annotation. The multiple sclerosis patient repertoires were compared with approximately 11 previously published healthy control repertoires from donors aged roughly 6 to 25 years. A subset of samples was prepared in parallel using single-end sample barcoding, then pooled and co-amplified after Illumina adapter ligation.

To demonstrate the VDJtools post-analysis software, the study profiled TCR beta repertoires from the peripheral blood of under 15 young patients with multiple sclerosis. The patients with multiple sclerosis were children and adolescents between roughly 6 and 17 years of age. The protocol used for the library was PCR. Sequencing instrument: Illumina HiSeq 2500. To reduce PCR and sequencing biases, unique molecular identifiers were built into the TCR beta cDNA libraries. Approximately 500,000 cDNA molecules were obtained per 1 to 10 million input T cells, so each molecule approximated one T cell. The patient libraries were prepared and sequenced with the same protocol used for the earlier healthy control dataset. Within a given batch, samples were prepared together, multiplexed and sequenced on the same HiSeq lane. The published analysis was carried out like this. Raw barcoded reads were processed with MIGEC, discarding single-read molecular identifier groups before consensus assembly and CDR3 extraction. VDJtools was used for post-analysis of the clonotype tables, and diversity was normalized by down-sampling every dataset to the size of the smallest sample. Repertoire overlap clustering matched CDR3 amino acid but not nucleotide sequences to correct batch-related cross-sample contamination. TCRdb cleaned the public reads at Q25 with fastp, built clones with MiXCR and kept in-frame beta chains. Records with the same CDR3 protein are collapsed into one entry carrying the most frequent genes and DNA. TCRdb, not the original authors, processed these V and J calls. In this sample the table shows almost 700,000 distinct CDR3 sequences, around 64% of which occur a single time. The leading ten clones occupy about 10% of the sample.

Study-level results and caveats: The multiple sclerosis patient group was slightly younger than the control group. Normalized Chao1 diversity was significantly lower in multiple sclerosis patients than controls, suggesting substantial peripheral T-cell clonal expansion. When samples were clustered directly using the F measure, samples prepared in the same batch co-clustered strongly, which prompted a batch-effect correction. Patients showed significantly higher frequencies than controls for roughly 5 TRBV segments, among them TRBV5-6, TRBV5-1 and TRBV20-1.

The junction shows trimming of 3 bases on V and 1 base on J, plus 16 bases between the germline ends. The CDR3 numbers 16 residues from cysteine through phenylalanine. This entry keeps only the CDR3 DNA: 48 bases, framed from base 1. The origin of this receptor is a girl aged 2 to 10 with multiple sclerosis. The chain couples TRBV12-3 or TRBV12-4 to TRBJ2-7; too little of a D gene remains to name it. The sequencing sample was made of blood. The encoded CDR3 is CASSFVGRLTSYEQYF. DNA sequence: TGTGCCAGCAGTTTTGTCGGTAGGCTGACGTCCTACGAGCAGTACTTC.